What follows are 2 T cell receptor beta chains derived from one specimen sequenced in a study of blood T cell repertoires in COVID-19. Clones were sequenced by immunoSEQ multiplex PCR, and TCRdb holds only the in-frame ones, with some missing. The data show about 83,000 clones, around three quarters seen once. The sequencing sample was made of peripheral blood. These TCRs come from a woman of 80 years or more with active or convalescent COVID-19.

This clone was counted a single time. V usage is TRBV7-2 and J usage is TRBJ2-5, with 9 positions matching TRBD1. This CDR3 region has 16 residues. CDR1 and CDR2 from the germline V gene are SGHTA and FQGNSA. Losses at the gene ends were 0 bases for V and 2 bases for J; bases not matched to a gene: 4. The chain's CDR3 is CASSLAQGARQETQYF. As DNA, the CDR3 is TGTGCCAGCAGCTTAGCACAGGGGGCAAGGCAAGAGACCCAGTACTTC.

CDR3 loop: CASSQSIDEQFF. The CDR3 region has the DNA TGTGCCAGCAGCCAAAGCATCGATGAGCAGTTCTTC. The genes are TRBV3-1 (or the pseudogene TRBV3-2) and TRBJ2-1; D not certain. Deletions cut 2 bases from V and 8 bases from J, with 7 bases between. Per the germline V gene, CDR1 is LGHDT and CDR2 is YNNKEL (reference sequence). This CDR3 spans 12 amino acids.